This TCR beta chain was captured in a study of T cell changes during pregnancy in multiple sclerosis. Looked up from germline, CDR1 is SGHNT and CDR2 is YYREEE (reference sequence). This CDR3 has 16 residues. V lost 4 bases, J lost 6 bases, and 11 bases stayed unmatched. Produced via immunoSEQ multiplex PCR; TCRdb's table is partial and in-frame only. The data hold tens of thousands of clones, with about 90% observed a single time. The sequence was obtained from a female donor in good health, enrolled as a control in a pregnancy study. The chain recombines TRBV5-4 with TRBJ2-7, with 12 bases lining up with TRBD1. Here the sequenced sample was peripheral blood, taken in the third trimester of pregnancy. CDR3 amino acids: CASSMGDRGPMGEQYF. The CDR3 nucleotides read TGTGCCAGCAGCATGGGGGACAGGGGGCCGATGGGCGAGCAGTACTTC.